This TCR beta chain was identified during a study of CD8 T cells in ankylosing spondylitis. Molecular-barcoded quantitative 5'-RACE produced these TCR beta libraries. TCRdb fed the 5' RACE reads into MiXCR, producing one record per CDR3 protein. Here the sample spans about 200,000 distinct CDR3 sequences, over 10% being singletons. Points from the study as a whole: Characteristic of ankylosing spondylitis blood, it appeared, was a TCR beta motif comprising roughly eight highly homologous variants. Disease-associated clones were reportedly significantly overrepresented in matched ankylosing spondylitis synovial fluid. Disease-linked clones were found to be CD8+ and relatively rare in peripheral blood.

Worth noting for this clonotype: No antigen is known for it.

The CDR3 sequence is 15 residues long. Deletions cut 0 bases from V and 5 bases from J, with 11 bases between. The V gene's germline CDR1 is MNHNS and CDR2 SASEGT. The source material was blood, either unsorted or a sorted T cell fraction (not recorded which). The chain joins TRBV6-1 to TRBJ2-1, with D tentatively TRBD1 or TRBD2 (5 bases each). The TCR sequence derives from a male donor with ankylosing spondylitis or in good health (not recorded which). The CDR3 bases are TGTGCCAGCAGTGAAGCGATGAGAGGGGACAATGAGCAGTTCTTC. Its translation: CASSEAMRGDNEQFF.